This is a list of T cell receptor beta chains from one sample in a study of CD8 T cells in Susac syndrome. One entry per CDR3 protein, called by TCRdb with MiXCR from the immunoSEQ multiplex PCR reads. Among 70,000 to 100,000 distinct CDR3 sequences, 90% to 95% were seen once, and the ten largest hold roughly 0.32%. Sequences were obtained from CD8+ T cells from PBMCs. The receptors stem from a human donor in good health. Each CDR3 is given with its conserved first and last residue. D genes are given only for firm matches. A clone size is listed for some rows: how often the clone was seen (once, few, many), or a class if it is expanded.

.	few	TRBV27	TRBJ2-7	TGTGCCAGCAGTTTCCAGGGCTACGAGCAGTACTTC	CASSFQGYEQYF
TRBD1	.	TRBV3-1	TRBJ2-1	TGTGCCAGCAGCCTTTCCAGGAGGGACAGGGCCTACAATGAGCAGTTCTTC	CASSLSRRDRAYNEQFF
TRBD1	.	TRBV15	TRBJ1-1	TGTGCCACCAGCAGGGATCAGGGGGCTTCCACTGAAGCTTTCTTT	CATSRDQGASTEAFF
TRBD2	.	TRBV5-4	TRBJ2-3	TGTGCCAGCAGCTCCTTAGCGGGGGGGCCTTTTGATACGCAGTATTTT	CASSSLAGGPFDTQYF
.	once	TRBV4-1	TRBJ2-3	TGCGCCAGCAGCCAAGACTCGGTCCTTATGGGAACGCAGTATTTT	CASSQDSVLMGTQYF
TRBD2	.	TRBV7-2	TRBJ2-1	TGTGCCAGTAGACTAGCGGGAGACAATGAGCAGTTCTTC	CASRLAGDNEQFF
TRBD2	once	TRBV6-2/TRBV6-3	TRBJ2-7	TGTGCCAGCAGTTTGTCTAGCGGGGGGGCAAGGGAGCAGTACTTC	CASSLSSGGAREQYF
.	.	TRBV29-1	TRBJ2-1	TGCAGCGTTGACCCAGGGGAAGTGCATTACAATGAGCAGTTCTTC	CSVDPGEVHYNEQFF
.	.	TRBV9	TRBJ1-1	TGTGCCAGCACCCCCGGAGGGGGACCCACTGAAGCTTTCTTT	CASTPGGGPTEAFF
TRBD1	.	TRBV12-3/TRBV12-4	TRBJ1-5	TGTGCCAGCAGCCCCCGGCTGGACAGGGTAGCTCAGCCCCAGCATTTT	CASSPRLDRVAQPQHF
TRBD2	.	TRBV3-1	TRBJ2-7	TGTGCCAGCAGCCAATCACGCGCTAGCGGGACCTACGAGCAGTACTTC	CASSQSRASGTYEQYF
TRBD1	.	TRBV7-8	TRBJ2-7	TGTGCCAGCAGCTTCGAGAACAGGGGGATCGAGCAGTACTTC	CASSFENRGIEQYF
.	.	TRBV27	TRBJ2-1	TGTGCCAGCAGTTTCCTCCTTAGCAGAAGGGTCGACAATGAGCAGTTCTTC	CASSFLLSRRVDNEQFF
.	.	TRBV13	TRBJ2-5	TGTGCCAGCAGCGGAACCGGGACGAACCAAGAGACCCAGTACTTC	CASSGTGTNQETQYF
.	.	TRBV12-3/TRBV12-4	TRBJ2-3	TGTGCCAGCAGCCGAGTCCCAGATACGCAGTATTTT	CASSRVPDTQYF
.	few	TRBV6-5	TRBJ2-7	TGTGCCAGCAGTTACGGCAGGGGCTCCTACGAGCAGTACTTC	CASSYGRGSYEQYF
.	.	TRBV3-1	TRBJ2-7	TGTGCCAGCAGCCCAGTAGGCACATTCTACGAGCAGTACTTC	CASSPVGTFYEQYF
.	.	TRBV27	TRBJ2-5	TGTGCCAGCAGTCCCGGGGCTTTGGGAGAGACCCAGTACTTC	CASSPGALGETQYF